The next 27 T cell receptor beta chains were all read from a single sample in a study of OX40 agonist ivuxolimab in advanced cancers. TCRdb keeps only in-frame clones here, not all; method: immunoSEQ multiplex PCR. This table holds about 99,000 clones, about 96% found once. Specimen: CD4+ or CD8+ T cells sorted from blood, collected in a trial of the OX40 agonist ivuxolimab. The receptors shown here come from an adult with an advanced solid tumor such as melanoma, head and neck, liver or kidney cancer.

The genes are TRBV27 and TRBJ2-1; maybe TRBD2 (5 bases). Germline loops: CDR1 MNHEY, CDR2 SMNVEV (reference sequence). The CDR3 totals 17 residues. Trimming pared 4 bases from V and 6 bases from J, leaving 22 bases between. The CDR3 DNA reads TGTGCCAGCAGTTACCTCTACCCGACACCTAGCACCAATGAGCAGTTCTTC. Translated, it gives CASSYLYPTPSTNEQFF.

The genes are TRBV7-3 and TRBJ2-7; 8 bases line up with TRBD2. The CDR3 consists of 13 residues. Germline-derived CDR1 and CDR2 are SGHTA and FQGTGA. J lost 7 bases, V lost 5 bases, and 7 bases had no gene match. This chain's CDR3 is CASSLTAGGEQYF. CDR3 nucleotides: TGTGCCAGCAGCCTTACGGCGGGAGGAGAGCAGTACTTC.

This chain joins TRBV28 and TRBJ1-2; the match to TRBD1 covers 12 bases. CDR3 length equals 16 residues. Germline V gene sequence: CDR1 MDHEN, CDR2 SYDVKM. The J segment lost 5 bases and the V segment lost 5 bases, leaving 9 bases of the junction unmatched. CDR3 in DNA: TGTGCCAGCAGTAACACCGGGACAGGGGGCCCATATGGCTACACCTTC. The encoded protein is CASSNTGTGGPYGYTF.

This clone was seen just once. V gene TRBV4-1 combines with J gene TRBJ1-1, with a weak D call TRBD1 (6 bases). This CDR3 contains 12 residues. Germline loops: CDR1 MGHRA, CDR2 YSYEKL. V dropped 3 bases and J dropped 6 bases, with 8 bases sitting between them. The CDR3: CASSHGGAEAFF. The CDR3 DNA is TGCGCCAGCAGCCACGGGGGCGCTGAAGCTTTCTTT.

This chain links TRBV6-5 with TRBJ2-2; D is uncertain. The CDR3 extends over 11 amino acids. Germline CDR1 MNHEY, CDR2 SVGAGI. Trimming removed 1 base at V and 7 bases at J, with 1 base between. In DNA, the CDR3 is TGTGCCAGCAGTTACTTCGGGGAGCTGTTTTTT. Translated: CASSYFGELFF.

The rearrangement links TRBV4-1 to TRBJ1-4, with 9 bases aligning to TRBD1. Germline lookup yields CDR1 MGHRA and CDR2 YSYEKL. With V trimmed by 4 bases and J by 0 bases, 15 bases remained unmatched. CDR3 length equals 20 residues. DNA of the CDR3: TGCGCCAGCAGCCTTAGGGGACAGGGAGTGAGAGTGGCAACTAATGAAAAACTGTTTTTT. Protein product: CASSLRGQGVRVATNEKLFF.

J is TRBJ1-2 and V is TRBV28, with TRBD1 matching over 8 bases. Germline V CDR1 and CDR2: MDHEN, SYDVKM. V lost 5 bases, J lost 7 bases, and 3 bases stayed unmatched. The CDR3 is made up of 12 amino acids. The chain's CDR3 is CASSTGGGGYTF. The CDR3, as DNA: TGTGCCAGCAGTACAGGGGGGGGTGGCTACACCTTC.

This chain connects TRBV7-9 to TRBJ1-2, with D maybe TRBD1 (5 bases). CDR1 SEHNR and CDR2 FQNEAQ come from the germline V gene (reference sequence). Trimming cost V 0 bases and J 5 bases, with 13 bases left between them. The CDR3 runs 15 residues. The CDR3 coding sequence is TGTGCCAGCAGCTTAGCGGCAGGGAGCTCGTATGGCTACACCTTC. It codes for CASSLAAGSSYGYTF.

The rearrangement links TRBV7-9 to TRBJ2-1; D is unclear. Per the germline V gene, CDR1 is SEHNR and CDR2 is FQNEAQ (reference sequence). The CDR3 is 15 residues long. The V end lost 3 bases, the J end lost 3 bases, and 12 bases lay between the germline ends. The chain's CDR3 is CASSFGGTFYNEQFF. The CDR3 region has the DNA TGTGCCAGCAGCTTCGGCGGAACCTTCTACAATGAGCAGTTCTTC.

The chain employs TRBV5-1 and TRBJ1-4; D is possibly TRBD1 (6 bases). Trimming pared 3 bases from V and 5 bases from J, leaving 14 bases between. Germline CDR1 SGHRS, CDR2 YFSETQ. CDR3 size: 15 residues. CDR3 residues: CASSSDSPPNEKLFF. The CDR3 DNA sequence: TGCGCCAGCAGCTCGGACAGCCCGCCGAATGAAAAACTGTTTTTT.

This CDR3 is CATRGRTVDEQFF. The DNA of the CDR3 is TGTGCCACCCGGGGGCGAACAGTTGATGAGCAGTTCTTC. The chain couples TRBV6-1 to TRBJ2-1; D possibly matches TRBD1 or TRBD2 (6 bases each). Trimming removed 10 bases from V and 8 bases from J, with 18 bases in between. Germline CDR1 and CDR2: MNHNS and SASEGT. This CDR3 spans 13 amino acids.

This rearrangement joins TRBV11-2 to TRBJ2-5, with 7 bases aligning to TRBD2. J lost 5 bases, V lost 0 bases, and 3 bases had no gene match. The CDR3 is 14 residues long. Germline-derived CDR1 and CDR2 are SGHAT and FQNNGV. The CDR3 DNA follows: TGTGCCAGCAGCTTAGATCTGGGGGGGGAGACCCAGTACTTC. Translating gives CASSLDLGGETQYF.

The chain couples TRBV27 to TRBJ2-5, with 8 bases aligning to TRBD2. The CDR3 runs to 15 residues. V was clipped by 5 bases and J by 2 bases; unmatched bases: 7. The germline V gene encodes CDR1 MNHEY and CDR2 SMNVEV (reference sequence). The CDR3 reads CASSPRLAHQETQYF. CDR3 sequence (DNA): TGTGCCAGCAGTCCCCGACTAGCGCATCAAGAGACCCAGTACTTC.

The genes are TRBV7-3 and TRBJ2-2, with D unclear. Trimming removed 1 base at V and 4 bases at J, with 16 bases between. The CDR3 sequence is 17 residues long. Germline CDR1 SGHTA, CDR2 FQGTGA. The CDR3 DNA follows: TGTGCCAGCAGCTTAAACCCCCGTGGGTCGGTCACCGGGGAGCTGTTTTTT. Translated, it gives CASSLNPRGSVTGELFF.

The chain has TRBV9 and TRBJ2-5; weak D call: TRBD1 (5 bases). This CDR3 contains 15 residues. The V and J ends lost 3 bases and 2 bases respectively, with 14 bases between them. Germline CDR1 reads SGDLS; CDR2 reads YYNGEE. CDR3 DNA: TGTGCCAGCAGCGGACCAGGGTTCCGGCAAGAGACCCAGTACTTC. This codes for CASSGPGFRQETQYF.

This chain joins TRBV15 and TRBJ1-5; possible D gene TRBD1, 6 bases. Germline-derived CDR1 and CDR2 are LNHNV and YYDKDF (reference sequence). CDR3 length: 14 residues. V dropped 1 base and J dropped 6 bases, with 10 bases sitting between them. In DNA, the CDR3 is TGTGCCACCAGCAGAGCACAGGGTAGTCAGCCCCAGCATTTT. As protein: CATSRAQGSQPQHF.

The rearrangement links TRBV4-3 to TRBJ1-6; TRBD1 matches 9 bases. The CDR3 sequence is 18 residues long. Losses at the gene ends were 0 bases for V and 6 bases for J; bases not matched to a gene: 9. The V gene's germline CDR1 is LGHNA and CDR2 YSLEER. CDR3 sequence: CASSQDRDRVFGNSPLHF. The CDR3 coding sequence is TGCGCCAGCAGCCAAGATCGGGACAGGGTATTTGGTAATTCACCCCTCCACTTT.

V gene TRBV6-5 combines with J gene TRBJ2-3, with a tentative D call TRBD1 (5 bases). In germline, CDR1 is MNHEY, CDR2 SVGAGI. There are 16 residues in the CDR3. V shed 0 bases and J shed 4 bases, with 14 bases lying between them. The chain's CDR3 is CASSYSTAGNADTQYF. The CDR3 DNA reads as TGTGCCAGCAGTTACTCGACGGCAGGGAATGCAGATACGCAGTATTTT.

This chain connects TRBV7-3 to TRBJ1-3; D gene uncertain. The CDR3 totals 13 residues. Germline CDR1 reads SGHTA; CDR2 reads FQGTGA. V was cut by 1 base and J by 4 bases, with 5 bases left in between. CDR3 DNA sequence: TGTGCCAGCAGCTTAATATCCGGAAACACCATATATTTT. Translating it yields CASSLISGNTIYF.

The J gene is TRBJ2-7, the V gene TRBV6-6, with D hard to call. The germline gives CDR1 MNHNY, CDR2 SVGAGI (reference sequence). The CDR3 is 12 residues long. The ends were cut back, 6 bases at V and 0 bases at J, with 6 bases in the middle. The CDR3 DNA reads TGTGCCAGCAGCTATGTCTCCTACGAGCAGTACTTC. This translates into CASSYVSYEQYF.

The CDR3 DNA is TGCGCCAGCAGCCATGCCATTCTTCTGGAGAGAGCCTACAATGAGCAGTTCTTC. Translated: CASSHAILLERAYNEQFF. The chain couples TRBV4-3 to TRBJ2-1; D remains unclear. CDR3 size: 18 residues. Trimming left V 3 bases short and J 2 bases short, with 20 bases between. Germline V gives CDR1 LGHNA, CDR2 YSLEER.

The CDR3 loop reads CASSSDRNSNQPQHF. The CDR3 nucleotides are TGTGCCAGCAGCTCGGACCGTAATAGCAATCAGCCCCAGCATTTT. The chain uses TRBV5-4 and TRBJ1-5; D ambiguous. Germline assignment: CDR1 SGHNT and CDR2 YYREEE (reference sequence). There are 15 residues in the CDR3. The germline V and J ends were trimmed by 3 bases and 0 bases, with 10 bases remaining between them. Full variable domain (rest looked up from reference TRBV5-4 and TRBJ1-5): ETGVTQSPTHLIKTRGQQVTLRCSSQSGHNTVSWYQQALGQGPQFIFQYYREEENGRGNFPPRFSGLQFPNYSSELNVNALELDDSALYLCASSSDRNSNQPQHFGDGTRLSIL.

The V and J genes are TRBV4-3 and TRBJ2-7; 7 nucleotides line up with TRBD2. Germline-derived CDR1 and CDR2 are LGHNA and YSLEER. CDR3 length: 16 residues. The V segment lost 3 bases and the J segment 3 bases; nucleotides outside the gene matches: 11. CDR3 sequence: CASSHPGGGGDYEQYF. In DNA form, the CDR3 reads TGCGCCAGCAGCCATCCGGGAGGCGGGGGTGACTACGAGCAGTACTTC.

This clone came up once. This chain joins TRBV27 and TRBJ2-7; the D gene is possibly TRBD2 (5 bases). The CDR3 loop spans 14 amino acids. V was trimmed by 3 bases and J by 3 bases, leaving 12 bases between them. The V gene's germline CDR1 is MNHEY and CDR2 SMNVEV (reference sequence). CDR3 residues: CASSLRGKGYEQYF. The CDR3, as DNA: TGTGCCAGCAGTTTGCGAGGGAAGGGCTACGAGCAGTACTTC.

The genes are TRBV11-2 and TRBJ1-2, with D tentatively TRBD1 (6 bases). The germline V gene encodes CDR1 SGHAT and CDR2 FQNNGV. This CDR3 comprises 15 residues. The V gene lost 0 bases and the J gene lost 6 bases, with 14 bases spanning the gap. CDR3 loop: CASSLDRVGADGYTF. Written as DNA, the CDR3 is TGTGCCAGCAGCTTAGATCGGGTGGGGGCGGATGGCTACACCTTC.

The chain carries TRBV5-8 and TRBJ2-1; D possibly corresponds to TRBD1 (5 bases). The CDR3 contains 15 residues. Germline CDR1 is SGHTS and CDR2 is YDEGEE. V dropped 4 bases and J dropped 2 bases, with 13 bases sitting between them. The CDR3 DNA sequence: TGTGCCAGCAGCCTGCCGGGCAGGGCCTACAATGAGCAGTTCTTC. Encoded protein: CASSLPGRAYNEQFF.

The CDR3 DNA reads TGTGCCAGCAGGGACCAAAACAATGAGCAGTTCTTC. Amino acids: CASRDQNNEQFF. The V gene is TRBV7-9, the J gene TRBJ2-1; D is ambiguous. The V gene's germline CDR1 is SEHNR and CDR2 FQNEAQ (reference sequence). The CDR3 loop spans 12 amino acids. Trimming took 6 bases from V and 5 from J, leaving 8 bases between them.